Listed below are T cell receptor beta chains from one sample, sequenced in a study of T cells in Graves' hyperthyroidism and ophthalmopathy. One entry per CDR3 protein, called by TCRdb with MiXCR from the multiplex PCR reads. There are 650,000 to 850,000 distinct CDR3 sequences in the sample; under 20% occur only once, and 16% lies in the top ten. The material sequenced was blood. The receptors were sampled from a woman between 50 and 59 years old with Graves' hyperthyroidism that later progressed to Graves' ophthalmopathy. Both conserved end residues are part of each CDR3. A D gene is named only where the DNA matches it firmly. The listing skips clone size in some rows; elsewhere it reads once, few, many or a size class.

TRBV18	TRBJ2-3	many	.	CASSPQWGDTDTQYF	TGTGCCAGCTCACCACAGTGGGGGGACACAGATACGCAGTATTTT
TRBV29-1	TRBJ1-2	few	.	CSVTITGVDYGYTF	TGCAGCGTGACAATTACAGGAGTAGACTATGGCTACACCTTC
TRBV30	TRBJ1-4	.	.	CAWSALGHGEKLFF	TGTGCCTGGAGTGCCTTGGGTCACGGGGAAAAACTGTTTTTT
TRBV5-1	TRBJ2-2	many	.	CASSWTNTGELFF	TGCGCCAGCAGCTGGACGAACACCGGGGAGCTGTTTTTT
TRBV19	TRBJ1-4	.	TRBD1	CASSRITGGTANEKLFF	TGTGCCAGTAGCCGAATCACAGGGGGAACGGCTAATGAAAAACTGTTTTTT
TRBV20-1	TRBJ1-4	many	TRBD1	CSARDTGQGAEKLFF	TGCAGTGCTAGAGATACGGGACAGGGGGCAGAAAAACTGTTTTTT
TRBV19	TRBJ1-2	once	.	CASSSGTGYTF	TGTGCCAGTAGTTCAGGTACTGGCTACACCTTC
TRBV19	TRBJ1-1	.	TRBD1	CASSIDITGEANTEAFF	TGTGCCAGTAGTATAGATATAACAGGGGAGGCGAACACTGAAGCTTTCTTT
TRBV12-3/TRBV12-4	TRBJ2-1	many	TRBD2	CASRPPAGGPSGQFF	TGTGCCAGCAGACCACCAGCGGGGGGGCCAAGCGGGCAGTTCTTC
TRBV29-1	TRBJ2-5	few	.	CSVDHSFQETQYF	TGCAGCGTTGATCACTCGTTCCAAGAGACCCAGTACTTC
TRBV11-2	TRBJ2-7	.	.	CASSLVGVREQYF	TGTGCCAGCAGCTTAGTCGGGGTTCGCGAGCAGTACTTC
TRBV11-2	TRBJ2-1	many	.	CASSFGPLDEQFF	TGTGCCAGCAGCTTTGGACCTTTAGACGAGCAGTTCTTC
TRBV20-1	TRBJ1-3	few	TRBD1	CSAAPRDRGSGNTIYF	TGCAGTGCCGCACCCCGGGACAGGGGTTCAGGAAACACCATATATTTT
TRBV2	TRBJ2-1	many	TRBD2	CASSVTGGGGRQEQFF	TGTGCCAGCAGCGTCACCGGCGGGGGAGGTCGTCAGGAGCAGTTCTTC
TRBV3-1	TRBJ2-1	.	TRBD2	CASSQPSGAAGGLYNEQFF	TGTGCCAGCAGCCAACCCTCGGGGGCAGCGGGGGGACTCTACAATGAGCAGTTCTTC
TRBV20-1	TRBJ1-1	few	TRBD1	CSARDQGTGGTEAFF	TGCAGTGCTAGAGATCAGGGGACAGGGGGCACTGAAGCTTTCTTT
TRBV10-2	TRBJ2-1	.	.	CASSTDRLGNEQFF	TGCGCCAGCAGTACCGACAGGTTAGGCAATGAGCAGTTCTTC
TRBV12-3/TRBV12-4	TRBJ1-6	few	.	CASSFRPGEEYNSPLHF	TGTGCCAGCAGTTTTAGGCCAGGGGAAGAGTATAATTCACCCCTCCACTTT
TRBV3-1	TRBJ2-5	.	.	CTSSQELQGIGAQYF	TGTACCAGCAGCCAAGAACTACAGGGCATCGGGGCCCAGTACTTC
TRBV18	TRBJ1-5	many	.	CASSPGTTQPQHF	TGTGCCAGCTCACCAGGGACAACTCAGCCCCAGCATTTT
TRBV7-2	TRBJ2-2	.	.	CASSLHNTGELFF	TGTGCCAGCAGCCTACATAACACCGGGGAGCTGTTTTTT
TRBV7-2	TRBJ1-2	many	.	CASSLDRDNYGYTF	TGTGCCAGCAGCTTAGACAGGGACAACTATGGCTACACCTTC
TRBV2	TRBJ2-3	many	.	CASRLGVGADTQYF	TGTGCCAGCCGCCTCGGGGTGGGGGCAGATACGCAGTATTTT
TRBV27	TRBJ2-5	.	.	CASSLSALQETQYF	TGTGCCAGCAGTTTATCGGCACTCCAAGAGACCCAGTACTTC
TRBV7-9	TRBJ1-1	few	.	CASSKRDKGTEAFF	TGTGCCAGCAGCAAGAGGGACAAGGGGACTGAAGCTTTCTTT
TRBV29-1	TRBJ1-2	.	.	CSDDVDGRGYTF	TGCAGCGATGATGTTGATGGGCGCGGCTACACCTTC
TRBV11-2	TRBJ2-1	.	TRBD1	CASSRNRGYNEQFF	TGTGCCAGCAGCCGAAACAGGGGGTACAATGAGCAGTTCTTC
TRBV2	TRBJ1-2	many	.	CASSGQEDGYTF	TGTGCCAGCAGTGGCCAGGAGGATGGCTACACCTTC
TRBV20-1	TRBJ2-5	few	.	CSARTVLGPGETQYF	TGCAGTGCTAGAACCGTTCTGGGTCCGGGGGAGACCCAGTACTTC
TRBV7-9	TRBJ1-1	.	TRBD1	CASNTQGGPSTEAFF	TGTGCCAGCAACACACAGGGGGGGCCTAGCACTGAAGCTTTCTTT
TRBV20-1	TRBJ1-2	few	.	CSASPGRSDYGYTF	TGCAGTGCTAGCCCAGGAAGGAGTGACTATGGCTACACCTTC
TRBV12-3/TRBV12-4	TRBJ2-3	.	.	CASSRSTSTDTQYF	TGTGCCAGCAGTCGTTCCACTAGCACAGATACGCAGTATTTT
TRBV7-9	TRBJ2-7	many	TRBD1	CASRPSTGSSYEQYF	TGTGCCAGCAGACCTTCGACAGGGTCCTCCTACGAGCAGTACTTC
TRBV30	TRBJ1-1	many	.	CAWSLRQDTEAFF	TGTGCCTGGAGCCTCAGACAGGACACTGAAGCTTTCTTT
TRBV5-5	TRBJ2-7	many	TRBD2	CASSWGTSASYEQYF	TGTGCCAGCAGCTGGGGTACTAGCGCCTCCTACGAGCAGTACTTC
TRBV3-1	TRBJ1-1	many	.	CASTSNRGTEAFF	TGTGCCAGCACTTCAAACCGGGGGACTGAAGCTTTCTTT